This T cell receptor beta chain was sequenced for a study of T cell responses to AZD1222 COVID-19 vaccine. Study conclusions and caveats: Repertoires in all cases were sampled only once the peak T cell response had passed.

The method was immunoSEQ multiplex PCR; TCRdb's version includes in-frame clones alone and lacks a portion of them. Among roughly 110,000 clones, roughly 89% were seen once, and the ten largest hold around 20%. After removal of 2 bases from V and 8 bases from J, the junction contained 11 bases not matched to a gene. The CDR3 is 15 amino acids. Looked up from germline, CDR1 is GTSNPN and CDR2 is SVGIG (reference sequence). As to this clone: Its specificity is unknown.

This clonotype was obtained from an adult in good health. The sequencing used peripheral blood, collected on day 0 of AZD1222 vaccination. The chain links TRBV30 to TRBJ2-1, with 8 bases that match TRBD2. CDR3 nucleotides: TGTGCCTGGAGTTCAGCGGGGGCCCAACCCCATGAGCAGTTCTTC. This encodes CAWSSAGAQPHEQFF.